These T cell receptor beta chains were read from a single sample in a study of blood T cell repertoires in COVID-19. Libraries were prepared by immunoSEQ multiplex PCR; TCRdb keeps only in-frame clonotypes and omits some of them. The table lists 140,000 to 150,000 clones, roughly 81% of them singletons, with 7% to 10% in the top ten. What was sequenced was peripheral blood. All receptors come from a human donor with acute or convalescent COVID-19. The donor label of this sample is uncertain. Each CDR3 is given with its conserved first and last residue. The D gene is left open where the match is weak. For some rows the clone size is stated as once, few or many, or as a class when expanded; others skip it.

size	V	D	J	length	CDR3	DNA
-	TRBV13	-	TRBJ1-2	15	CASSLGQGGQRGYTF	TGTGCCAGCAGCTTAGGCCAAGGAGGGCAACGAGGCTACACCTTC
-	TRBV5-6	-	TRBJ2-2	14	CASSLARQGGELFF	TGTGCCAGCAGCTTGGCGCGTCAGGGCGGGGAGCTGTTTTTT
many	TRBV19	TRBD1	TRBJ1-2	14	CASIDTPGGYGYTF	TGTGCCAGTATCGATACGCCAGGGGGGTATGGCTACACCTTC
-	TRBV29-1	TRBD1	TRBJ1-5	13	CSVRQGTNQPQHF	TGCAGCGTTCGACAGGGAACCAATCAGCCCCAGCATTTT
-	TRBV2	-	TRBJ2-7	13	CASIGPPGYEQYF	TGTGCCAGCATAGGGCCACCGGGATACGAGCAGTACTTC
once	TRBV5-1	-	TRBJ1-1	15	CASSLEGGGNTEAFF	TGCGCCAGCAGCTTGGAAGGGGGTGGGAACACTGAAGCTTTCTTT
once	TRBV7-8	-	TRBJ1-2	17	CASSPFSGAGRGYGYTF	TGTGCCAGCAGCCCCTTTTCCGGGGCCGGGAGAGGGTATGGCTACACCTTC
-	TRBV3-1/TRBV3-2	TRBD1	TRBJ2-6	16	CASSQDRGQGGNVLTF	TGTGCCAGCAGCCAAGATCGAGGACAGGGGGGGAACGTCCTGACTTTC
-	TRBV30	TRBD1	TRBJ1-1	12	CAGQGLTKKAFF	TGTGCGGGACAGGGATTAACGAAGAAAGCTTTCTTT
-	TRBV9	-	TRBJ2-1	12	CASSVGVNEQFF	TGTGCCAGCAGCGTAGGCGTAAACGAGCAGTTCTTC
-	TRBV3-1/TRBV3-2	-	TRBJ2-5	14	CASSHRPSGETQYF	TGTGCCAGCAGCCACCGGCCGTCGGGAGAGACCCAGTACTTC
-	TRBV6-5	-	TRBJ1-3	14	CASSYGQGGNTIYF	TGTGCCAGCAGTTACGGGCAGGGGGGAAACACCATATATTTT
-	TRBV27	-	TRBJ1-5	14	CASSLTRHNQPQHF	TGTGCCAGCAGCCTCACCAGACACAATCAGCCCCAGCATTTT
-	TRBV5-1	TRBD1	TRBJ1-1	16	CASSPGTGVMNTEAFF	TGCGCCAGCAGCCCCGGGACAGGGGTTATGAACACTGAAGCTTTCTTT
-	TRBV6-5	TRBD2	TRBJ2-5	14	CASGRPRGEETQYF	TGTGCCAGCGGACGCCCTCGGGGGGAAGAGACCCAGTACTTC
-	TRBV5-6	-	TRBJ2-6	15	CASSLAGTGANVLTF	TGTGCCAGCAGCTTGGCGGGGACTGGGGCCAACGTCCTGACTTTC
-	TRBV6-1	-	TRBJ1-2	15	CASRPYRDRNYGYTF	TGTGCCAGCAGGCCCTACAGAGACCGCAACTATGGCTACACCTTC
-	TRBV19	-	TRBJ2-1	15	CASSITGLVYNEQFF	TGTGCCAGTAGTATAACGGGACTTGTCTACAATGAGCAGTTCTTC
-	TRBV9	TRBD1	TRBJ1-5	14	CASSFRDRGQPQHF	TGTGCCAGCAGCTTCCGGGACAGAGGACAGCCCCAGCATTTT
-	TRBV14	-	TRBJ1-2	15	CASSPLSHSWYGYTF	TGTGCCAGCAGCCCCCTAAGCCATTCTTGGTATGGCTACACCTTC
-	TRBV2	-	TRBJ1-6	14	CASRGQNYNSPLHF	TGTGCCAGCAGAGGACAGAACTATAATTCACCCCTCCACTTT